A single TCR beta chain is shown here with its context. This entry is derived from a study of monozygotic twins with cystic fibrosis. The data were produced by immunoSEQ multiplex PCR, yet TCRdb's version contains in-frame clones alone and is incomplete. The data show tens of thousands of clones, roughly 90% seen once. V was cut by 3 bases and J by 3 bases, with 14 bases left in between. The CDR3 is 15 amino acids. Germline loops: CDR1 MNHNS, CDR2 SASEGT. This rearrangement joins TRBV6-1 to TRBJ1-1, with D hard to call. Sequenced: blood. The clonotype was recovered from a girl aged 2-10 years with cystic fibrosis. The CDR3 DNA reads TGTGCCAGCAGTGAGGACGGGCGGCGCGACACTGAAGCTTTCTTT. Its translation is CASSEDGRRDTEAFF.